The 26 T cell receptor beta chains below all came from one sample that was sequenced in a study of neurological immune-mediated disorders (dated by TCRdb to 2018 to 2020). The meaning of the sample's time point label: technical triplicate 2. Libraries were prepared through 5' RACE. Instrument on record: Illumina HiSeq 2500. The public reads were quality trimmed at Q25 with fastp and then assembled into clones with MiXCR by TCRdb, keeping productive beta chains. One record per CDR3 amino acid sequence lists the most common genes and DNA. The sample records about 59,000 distinct CDR3 sequences, about 25% of which are singletons. The ten most abundant clones make up about 4.6% of the sample. Material: PBMCs. The receptors stem from a man aged 55 to 69 with HTLV-1-associated myelopathy (HAM/TSP).

There are many counts of this clonotype. The CDR3: CASSLASGSYTEAFF. CDR3 DNA: TGTGCCAGCAGTTTAGCGAGCGGCAGCTACACTGAAGCTTTCTTT. The J gene is TRBJ1-1, the V gene TRBV12-3 or TRBV12-4; D ambiguous. CDR3 length: 15 amino acids. The germline V and J ends were trimmed by 0 bases and 3 bases, with 11 bases remaining between them.

This chain uses TRBV24-1 with TRBJ1-5, with TRBD1 identical over 9 bases. CDR3 length: 15 amino acids. The V and J ends lost 5 bases and 2 bases, in that order; junction bases with no gene match: 3. Germline V gene lookup returns CDR1 KGHDR and CDR2 SFDVKD. CDR3 sequence reads: CATSGTGDGNQPQHF. The DNA of the CDR3 is TGTGCCACCAGTGGGACAGGGGATGGCAATCAGCCCCAGCATTTT.

This clonotype has at least ten counts. CDR3 nucleotide sequence: TGTGCCAGCAGTTTAAATCTAGCGGGAACAGATACGCAGTATTTT. Residues: CASSLNLAGTDTQYF. V is TRBV12-3 or TRBV12-4 and J is TRBJ2-3; TRBD2 aligns across 9 bases. V trimming: 2 bases; J trimming: 3 bases; junction bases outside the gene matches: 3. This CDR3 comprises 15 residues.

This clonotype was recorded many times. The chain uses TRBV15 and TRBJ2-2; 7 bases agree with TRBD2. The CDR3 is 14 residues long. Germline V gives CDR1 LNHNV, CDR2 YYDKDF (reference sequence). J lost 0 bases, V lost 5 bases, and 0 bases had no gene match. The CDR3 sequence is CATSLAANTGELFF. For the CDR3, the DNA is TGTGCCACCAGCCTAGCGGCGAACACCGGGGAGCTGTTTTTT. Full variable domain (rest looked up from reference TRBV15 and TRBJ2-2): DAMVIQNPRYQVTQFGKPVTLSCSQTLNHNVMYWYQQKSSQAPKLLFHYYDKDFNNEADTPDNFQSRRPNTSFCFLDIRSPGLGDTAMYLCATSLAANTGELFFGEGSRLTVL.

This clonotype was recorded at least ten times. The chain combines TRBV5-1 with TRBJ1-1; no clear D. Between the trimmed V and J ends, which lost 0 bases and 0 bases, there was a span of 9 bases. The CDR3 is 15 residues long. Germline assignment: CDR1 SGHRS and CDR2 YFSETQ. This CDR3 is CASSLAGLMNTEAFF. CDR3 sequence (DNA): TGCGCCAGCAGCTTGGCCGGGTTAATGAACACTGAAGCTTTCTTT.

V usage is TRBV6-1 and J usage is TRBJ2-6; D might be TRBD2 (5 bases). Germline CDR1 is MNHNS and CDR2 is SASEGT. The V gene lost 3 bases and the J gene lost 2 bases, with 14 bases spanning the gap. There are 17 residues in the CDR3. The CDR3 region has the DNA TGTGCCAGCAGTGAGAACGCCCCCGGGACTGGGGCCAACGTCCTGACTTTC. Translated: CASSENAPGTGANVLTF.

This clonotype was seen ten or more times. The chain couples TRBV18 to TRBJ1-1; the match to TRBD1 covers 8 bases. Germline CDR1 reads KGHSH; CDR2 reads LQKENI. V was clipped by 6 bases and J by 1 base; unmatched bases: 4. CDR3 length: 14 residues. CDR3 DNA: TGTGCCAGCTCGTGGGACAGGCGGAACACTGAAGCTTTCTTT. It is translated as CASSWDRRNTEAFF.

This clonotype was counted many times. The rearrangement joins TRBV3-1 to TRBJ2-3; D is ambiguous. V was cut by 3 bases and J by 4 bases, with 2 bases left in between. The CDR3 sequence is 11 residues long. Germline V gene sequence: CDR1 LGHDT, CDR2 YNNKEL (reference sequence). The CDR3 reads CASSHSDTQYF. As DNA, the CDR3 is TGTGCCAGCAGCCATTCAGATACGCAGTATTTT.

This clonotype has a count of ten or more. The genes are TRBV11-2 and TRBJ1-1, with a tentative D call TRBD1 (6 bases). This CDR3 spans 14 amino acids. Trimming took 5 bases from V and 4 from J, leaving 14 bases between them. Germline V CDR1 and CDR2: SGHAT, FQNNGV. The CDR3 DNA reads as TGTGCCAGCAGCCAGCAGGGGAGTAGCACTGAAGCTTTCTTT. This translates into CASSQQGSSTEAFF.

The chain links TRBV7-2 to TRBJ2-1, with D tentatively TRBD2 (6 bases). Trimming took 2 bases from V and 1 from J, leaving 12 bases between them. The CDR3 runs 16 residues. CDR1 SGHTA and CDR2 FQGNSA come from the germline V gene. The CDR3 here is CTSSLRGILSYNEQFF. For the CDR3, the DNA is TGTACCAGCAGCTTACGCGGGATTTTATCCTACAATGAGCAGTTCTTC.

This clonotype has ten or more counts. V gene TRBV12-3 or TRBV12-4 combines with J gene TRBJ2-2, with D hard to call. The CDR3 runs 13 residues. The V end lost 1 base, the J end lost 3 bases, and 3 bases lay between the germline ends. The DNA of the CDR3 is TGTGCCAGCAGTTTAGTGGACACCGGGGAGCTGTTTTTT. Translating it yields CASSLVDTGELFF.

At least ten counts were recorded for this clonotype. The V call is TRBV5-1, the J call TRBJ1-5; perhaps TRBD1 as D (6 bases). V lost 0 bases to trimming and J lost 3 bases, with 10 bases between them. Looked up from germline, CDR1 is SGHRS and CDR2 is YFSETQ. The CDR3 has 15 amino acids. The CDR3 bases are TGCGCCAGCAGCTTGGGGACAGAGTTCAATCAGCCCCAGCATTTT. It yields the protein CASSLGTEFNQPQHF.

This clonotype has at least ten counts. V gene TRBV20-1 combines with J gene TRBJ2-3; D is perhaps TRBD1 (6 bases). The V end was cut by 0 bases, the J end by 4 bases, with 17 bases between. Germline loops: CDR1 DFQATT, CDR2 SNEGSKA (reference sequence). This CDR3 spans 16 amino acids. The CDR3 sequence is CSARETRSTGPDTQYF. The CDR3 region has the DNA TGCAGTGCTAGAGAGACCCGATCGACAGGCCCAGATACGCAGTATTTT.

Ten or more counts support this clonotype. The chain's CDR3 is CASSYSGRAGNTIYF. The CDR3 DNA reads as TGTGCCAGCAGTTACTCCGGCAGGGCTGGAAACACCATATATTTT. J is TRBJ1-3 and V is TRBV6-5, with D possibly TRBD1 on 5 matching bases. From germline, CDR1 is MNHEY and CDR2 SVGAGI. CDR3 length: 15 residues. V was pared by 0 bases and J by 2 bases, with 8 bases between.

The V call is TRBV19, the J call TRBJ2-1, with 10 bases that match TRBD2. Trimming took 6 bases from V and 13 from J; bases not matched to a gene: 18. CDR1 LNHDA and CDR2 SQIVND come from the germline V gene (reference sequence). This CDR3 region has 16 residues. CDR3 residues: CASSLSGRAESLHQFF. In nucleotides, the CDR3 is TGTGCCAGTAGCCTAAGCGGGAGGGCCGAATCTCTCCACCAGTTCTTC.

This sequence joins TRBV20-1 and TRBJ2-3; 7 bases line up with TRBD2. The CDR3 contains 14 residues. Germline-derived CDR1 and CDR2 are DFQATT and SNEGSKA (reference sequence). The V segment lost 3 bases and the J segment 6 bases; nucleotides outside the gene matches: 9. The CDR3 DNA reads as TGCAGTGCTAGCCGGGACTATGGTCTGGATACGCAGTATTTT. Encoded protein: CSASRDYGLDTQYF.

The chain is built from TRBV7-9 and TRBJ1-1, with D possibly being TRBD1 (5 bases). Deletions cut 4 bases from V and 10 bases from J, with 16 bases between. Germline assignment: CDR1 SEHNR and CDR2 FQNEAQ (reference sequence). This CDR3 region has 13 residues. The CDR3 nucleotides read TGTGCCAGCAGCTCGGGGGGGGTAAGGGCAGCTTTCTTT. It is translated as CASSSGGVRAAFF. Full variable domain (missing parts from reference TRBV7-9 and TRBJ1-1): DTGVSQNPRHKITKRGQNVTFRCDPISEHNRLYWYRQTLGQGPEFLTYFQNEAQLEKSRLLSDRFSAERPKGSFSTLEIQRTEQGDSAMYLCASSSGGVRAAFFGQGTRLTVV.

This clonotype showed up many times. The chain recombines TRBV5-1 with TRBJ2-5; 7 bases map to TRBD2. Trimming took 0 bases from V and 2 from J; bases not matched to a gene: 4. Germline CDR1 is SGHRS and CDR2 is YFSETQ. The CDR3 consists of 15 residues. The CDR3 coding sequence is TGCGCCAGCAGCTTGGTACCTAGCGGACAAGAGACCCAGTACTTC. Protein product: CASSLVPSGQETQYF.

The rearrangement uses TRBV19 and TRBJ2-4; TRBD1 aligns across 8 bases. V gave up 4 bases and J gave up 7 bases; unmatched junction bases: 3. CDR3 length equals 13 residues. Germline CDR1 LNHDA, CDR2 SQIVND (reference sequence). CDR3 sequence (DNA): TGTGCCAGTAGTACGAACAGGGGGAACATTCAGTACTTC. As protein: CASSTNRGNIQYF.

This clonotype was detected ten times or more. The rearrangement joins TRBV5-1 to TRBJ2-6; tentatively, D is TRBD1 (5 bases). The CDR3 is 17 residues long. V shed 5 bases and J shed 0 bases, with 15 bases lying between them. The germline V gene has CDR1 SGHRS and CDR2 YFSETQ. In nucleotides, the CDR3 is TGCGCCAGCAGGGGGCCAGGCCAACCCTCTGGGGCCAACGTCCTGACTTTC. Encoded protein: CASRGPGQPSGANVLTF.

This clonotype was seen ten or more times. The rearrangement links TRBV4-1 to TRBJ2-1; 9 bases match TRBD2. There are 17 residues in the CDR3. J lost 2 bases, V lost 0 bases, and 5 bases had no gene match. Germline V CDR1 and CDR2: MGHRA, YSYEKL. Here the CDR3 reads CASSQDWAGGAYNEQFF. The CDR3 bases are TGCGCCAGCAGCCAAGATTGGGCGGGAGGGGCCTACAATGAGCAGTTCTTC.

This clonotype has ten or more counts. The chain recombines TRBV7-9 with TRBJ1-2; possible D gene TRBD1, 5 bases. Per the germline V gene, CDR1 is SEHNR and CDR2 is FQNEAQ (reference sequence). The CDR3 is 14 amino acids. V was trimmed by 3 bases and J by 8 bases, leaving 16 bases between them. The CDR3 here is CASSFSGAVGGYTF. The CDR3 DNA reads TGTGCCAGCAGCTTCTCCGGGGCCGTCGGAGGCTACACCTTC.

This clonotype has just a few counts. The genes are TRBV30 and TRBJ2-2; the match to TRBD2 covers 14 bases. The V segment lost 2 bases and the J segment 7 bases; nucleotides outside the gene matches: 6. There are 16 residues in the CDR3. The germline CDR1 and CDR2 sequences are GTSNPN and SVGIG (reference sequence). The CDR3 loop is CAWSRGLAGAIGELFF. CDR3 coding DNA: TGTGCCTGGAGTAGGGGACTAGCGGGAGCGATCGGGGAGCTGTTTTTT. Complete variable domain (other parts from reference TRBV30 and TRBJ2-2): SQTIHQWPATLVQPVGSPLSLECTVEGTSNPNLYWYRQAAGRGLQLLFYSVGIGQISSEVPQNLSASRPQDRQFILSSKKLLLSDSGFYLCAWSRGLAGAIGELFFGEGSRLTVL.

At least ten counts were recorded for this clonotype. The gene calls are TRBV27 and TRBJ2-1; perhaps D is TRBD1 or TRBD2 (5 bases each). Per the germline V gene, CDR1 is MNHEY and CDR2 is SMNVEV (reference sequence). The CDR3 contains 17 residues. The V end was cut by 6 bases, the J end by 2 bases, with 20 bases between. CDR3 sequence (DNA): TGTGCCAGCAGAGAACCCCGAGGGGCTAGGACCTACAATGAGCAGTTCTTC. This sequence encodes CASREPRGARTYNEQFF.

CDR3 sequence: CASSQYRTSGRANEQFF. In DNA form, the CDR3 reads TGCGCCAGCAGCCAGTATCGGACTAGCGGGAGGGCCAATGAGCAGTTCTTC. The chain couples TRBV5-1 to TRBJ2-1; 15 bases align to TRBD2. Germline CDR1 is SGHRS and CDR2 is YFSETQ. Losses at the gene ends were 4 bases for V and 6 bases for J; bases not matched to a gene: 8. This CDR3 is 17 amino acids long.

V usage is TRBV5-1 and J usage is TRBJ1-2; TRBD1 is a possible D gene (5 bases). This CDR3 has 15 amino acids. Germline CDR1 is SGHRS and CDR2 is YFSETQ. The V and J ends lost 0 bases and 6 bases respectively, with 15 bases between them. CDR3 sequence: CASSLAGGGMDGYTF. The CDR3 DNA follows: TGCGCCAGCAGCTTGGCCGGGGGGGGGATGGATGGCTACACCTTC.